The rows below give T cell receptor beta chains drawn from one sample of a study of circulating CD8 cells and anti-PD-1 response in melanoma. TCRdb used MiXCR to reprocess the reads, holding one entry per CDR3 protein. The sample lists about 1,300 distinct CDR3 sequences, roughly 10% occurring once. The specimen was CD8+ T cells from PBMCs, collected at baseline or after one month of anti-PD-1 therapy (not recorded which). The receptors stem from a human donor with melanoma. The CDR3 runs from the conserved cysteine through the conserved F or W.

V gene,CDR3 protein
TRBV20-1,CSADDVARSTDTQYF
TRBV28,CASTQPPWGSSTDTQYF
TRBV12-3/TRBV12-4,CASTSRQGINEQFF
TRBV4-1,CASSQEFEAVETQYF
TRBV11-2,CASSPILEETQYF
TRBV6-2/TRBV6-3,CASMPSLPYNEQFF
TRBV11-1,CASSLADLSQYNEQFF
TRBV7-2,CASSYLAGASSDTQYF
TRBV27,CASSFAGPMEQYF
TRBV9,CASGLRDSVPNEQSF
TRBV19,CASSYIAGLIYGYTF
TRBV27,CASSLSGATDTQYF
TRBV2,CASSEEAGAYNEQFF
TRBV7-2,CASSSFYGTGSYEQYF
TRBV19,CASSIGAGDNEQFF
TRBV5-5,CASSADRGLNQPQHF
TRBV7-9,CASSHTSGGATDTQYF
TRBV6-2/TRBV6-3,CASSPSMGSLVEQYF
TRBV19,CASSSTSGGVYTQYF
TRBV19,CASSWDTSGGGTDTQYF
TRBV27,CASSPQGGSFYGYTF
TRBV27,CASSAYTESYEQYF
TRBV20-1,CSARGRDWDYNEQFF
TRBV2,CASSEWQGRENEQFF
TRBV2,CASARTHGLSTDTQYF
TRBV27,CASSALAGAHQETQYF
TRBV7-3,CASSQWGGYEQYF
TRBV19,CASSNPLVSSMNTEAFF
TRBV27,CASSSPLAGPTDTQYF
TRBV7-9,CASSFRGTDSRKGNTEAFF
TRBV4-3,CASSQGTLNTEAFF
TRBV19,CASSPGTGFSYEQYF
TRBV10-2,CASSEGITYEQYF
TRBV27,CASRPEMGFDEQYF
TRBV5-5,CASSLRTGTYEQYF
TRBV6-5,CASSQYTEAFF
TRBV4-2,CASTREALRGEGYTF
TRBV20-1,CSATGTLNTGELFF
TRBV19,CASREDTGELFF
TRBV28,CASSIEWGAQETQYF
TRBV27,CASSPGTLSYEQYF
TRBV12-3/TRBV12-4,CASFKTGTGAGDEQFF
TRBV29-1,CSVEVDGMNTEAFF
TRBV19,CASSVTSGGSYEQYF
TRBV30,CAWSEIGGPYEQYF
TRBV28,CASSLEGGLEPQHF
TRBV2,CASSHSGGTYNEQFF
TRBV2,CASSESRLNEQFF
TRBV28,CASSQVDRGVRDEQFF
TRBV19,CASTETANTGELFF
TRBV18,CASSQDRGSYNEQFF
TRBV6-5,CASSTRRAGEQFF
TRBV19,CASSQSYSYEQYF
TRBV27,CASSLSGITDTQYF